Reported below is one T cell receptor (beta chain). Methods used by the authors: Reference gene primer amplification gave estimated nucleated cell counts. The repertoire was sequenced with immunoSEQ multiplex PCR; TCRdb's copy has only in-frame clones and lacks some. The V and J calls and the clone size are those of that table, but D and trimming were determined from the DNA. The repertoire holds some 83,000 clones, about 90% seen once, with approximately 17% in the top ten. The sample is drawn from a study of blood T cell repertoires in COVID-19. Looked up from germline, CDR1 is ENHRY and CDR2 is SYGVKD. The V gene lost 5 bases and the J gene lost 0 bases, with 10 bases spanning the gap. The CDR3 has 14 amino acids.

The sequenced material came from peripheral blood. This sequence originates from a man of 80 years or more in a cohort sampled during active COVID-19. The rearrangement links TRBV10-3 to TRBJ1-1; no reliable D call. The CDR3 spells CAISSGSMNTEAFF. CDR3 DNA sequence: TGTGCCATCAGTTCGGGTAGCATGAACACTGAAGCTTTCTTT.